There are many counts of the clone carrying this T cell receptor (beta chain). Its antigen is undetermined. The library protocol tagged individual cDNA molecules with unique molecular identifiers. From the 5' RACE reads, TCRdb called clonotypes with MiXCR, one entry per CDR3 protein. The sample lists under 65,000 distinct CDR3 sequences; 9.5% to 15% were seen once. The data stem from a study of early T cells in non-severe SARS-CoV-2 infection. Study context: Chains stayed unpaired after sequencing of bulk RNA from unsorted whole blood. General observations from the study: Private and CD4 specificities were missed by VDJdb matching, skewed to anti-spike CD8.

This CDR3 is 18 amino acids long. Germline V CDR1 and CDR2: SGHDN, FVKESK. V gave up 1 base and J gave up 2 bases; unmatched junction bases: 8. Sequencing was performed on whole blood. The TCR was taken from an adult who was a healthcare worker with PCR-confirmed SARS-CoV-2 infection or an uninfected control (not recorded which). The chain combines TRBV14 with TRBJ2-6; 7 nucleotides match TRBD1. The CDR3, as DNA: TGTGCCAGCAGCCAAGTTAGGGGGCGCAGGGCTGGGGCCAACGTCCTGACTTTC. It encodes CASSQVRGRRAGANVLTF.